A single sample is the source of the 6 T cell receptor beta chains below, sequenced in a study of T-cell memory formation after mild COVID-19. TCRdb recomputed calls from the 5' RACE reads with MiXCR, one row per CDR3 protein. This table has about 390,000 distinct CDR3 sequences, 15% to 20% appearing once. The sample comprised PBMCs or a T cell subset sorted from them (not recorded which). Source of these receptors: a man between 18 and 29 years old who had mild COVID-19 (a few samples of this study predate the infection). Cell type and time point are not known.

The V gene is TRBV6-5, the J gene TRBJ2-5, with D perhaps being TRBD1 or TRBD2 (6 bases each). The ends were cut back, 7 bases at V and 5 bases at J, with 17 bases in the middle. Germline CDR1 and CDR2: MNHEY and SVGAGI. The CDR3 consists of 14 residues. The CDR3 protein is CASKPPGGAETQYF. The CDR3 DNA is TGTGCCAGCAAACCTCCCGGGGGCGCGGAGACCCAGTACTTC.

Of note for this clonotype: At one of its ends the junction is not consistent with the germline gene, which may arise from a read error. CDR3 coding DNA: TGTGCTAGCAGCTTAGAGGCTAGCGGGGGGAGTGAGCAGTTCTTC. Amino acids: CASSLEASGGSEQFF. V usage is TRBV7-7 and J usage is TRBJ2-1, with 11 bases that match TRBD2. The CDR3 runs to 15 residues. Germline CDR1 is SSHAT and CDR2 is FNYEAQ (reference sequence).

Only a few counts were recorded for this clonotype. This sequence joins TRBV7-3 and TRBJ2-2; TRBD2 aligns across 8 bases. This CDR3 region has 20 residues. Germline loops: CDR1 SGHTA, CDR2 FQGTGA. Trimming took 1 base from V and 0 from J; bases not matched to a gene: 13. The CDR3 DNA reads TGTGCCAGCAGCTTAAAGGGAGGGACTCTGCGGGGGGCGAACACCGGGGAGCTGTTTTTT. As protein: CASSLKGGTLRGANTGELFF. Based on the CDR3 plus reference TRBV7-3 and TRBJ2-2, the full variable domain is GAGVSQTPSNKVTEKGKYVELRCDPISGHTALYWYRQSLGQGPEFLIYFQGTGAADDSGLPNDRFFAVRPEGSVSTLKIQRTERGDSAVYLCASSLKGGTLRGANTGELFFGEGSRLTVL.

In this sample, this clonotype turned up a few times. The chain carries TRBV24-1 and TRBJ2-1; maybe TRBD1 (6 bases). Germline CDR1 and CDR2: KGHDR and SFDVKD. V was clipped by 4 bases and J by 8 bases, with 11 bases between them. This CDR3 is built from 13 residues. The CDR3 sequence is CATSEGAGDEQFF. The CDR3 DNA reads TGTGCCACCAGTGAGGGGGCAGGGGATGAGCAGTTCTTC.

The rearrangement uses TRBV9 and TRBJ1-4; a possible D gene is TRBD1 (5 bases). Germline V lookup: CDR1 SGDLS, CDR2 YYNGEE. V lost 5 bases and J lost 8, with 13 bases in between. The length of the CDR3 is 13 residues. The CDR3 loop reads CASSEGRREKLFF. The DNA of the CDR3 is TGTGCCAGCAGTGAGGGGCGGCGGGAAAAACTGTTTTTT.

This rearrangement joins TRBV7-3 to TRBJ2-5, with D maybe TRBD1 (5 bases). The CDR3 covers 13 residues. CDR1 and CDR2 (germline): SGHTA, FQGTGA. The V and J ends lost 2 bases and 11 bases respectively, with 15 bases between them. The CDR3 loop reads CASSLEAGPLQYF. CDR3 DNA: TGTGCCAGCAGCTTAGAGGCAGGGCCCCTTCAGTACTTC.